This entry lists 13 T cell receptor beta chains sequenced from one sample in a study of blood T cell repertoires in COVID-19. Method: immunoSEQ multiplex PCR; TCRdb's copy keeps in-frame clones and lacks some. The profile covers more than 300,000 clones, with more than 75% appearing a single time and about 10% taken by the ten largest. The sequencing input was peripheral blood. These receptors were collected from a woman in her thirties with COVID-19, enrolled during active disease.

The chain employs TRBV19 and TRBJ1-4; 10 positions match TRBD1. This CDR3 has 14 residues. Germline V lookup: CDR1 LNHDA, CDR2 SQIVND (reference sequence). With V trimmed by 8 bases and J by 6 bases, 6 bases remained unmatched. CDR3 sequence: CASGVGQGHEKLFF. DNA for the CDR3: TGTGCCAGTGGCGTGGGACAGGGGCATGAAAAACTGTTTTTT.

This rearrangement joins TRBV29-1 to TRBJ2-7, with 10 bases that match TRBD1. From germline, CDR1 is SQVTM and CDR2 ANQGSEA. There are 13 residues in the CDR3. V lost 5 bases, J lost 2 bases, and 3 bases stayed unmatched. As DNA, the CDR3 is TGCAGCGTTTCCGGGACAGGGGCCTACGAGCAGTACTTC. It is translated as CSVSGTGAYEQYF.

The chain combines TRBV18 with TRBJ2-7; D may be TRBD1 (8 bases). V lost 0 bases to trimming and J lost 6 bases, with 15 bases between them. This CDR3 spans 15 amino acids. Germline-derived CDR1 and CDR2 are KGHSH and LQKENI. Here the CDR3 DNA reads TGTGCCAGCTCACCACCGAATACAGGGGGGGGCGAGCAGTACTTC. Translated, it gives CASSPPNTGGGEQYF.

This chain joins TRBV25-1 and TRBJ1-2, with D possibly TRBD1 on 6 matching bases. Trimming took 6 bases from V and 4 from J, leaving 18 bases between them. Germline CDR1 and CDR2: MGHDK and SYGVNS. The CDR3 totals 15 residues. CDR3 sequence: CASSKAGDASYGYTF. The CDR3 bases are TGTGCCAGCAGCAAGGCAGGGGACGCTTCCTATGGCTACACCTTC.

In its sample, this clone was seen once. CDR3 in DNA: TGTGCCAGCAGCTTGGGACAGGGACGAACCGGGGAGCTGTTTTTT. Amino acids: CASSLGQGRTGELFF. The gene calls are TRBV7-3 and TRBJ2-2; 9 positions agree with TRBD1. After removal of 3 bases from V and 5 bases from J, the junction contained 4 bases not matched to a gene. The CDR3 runs 15 residues. Germline CDR1 and CDR2: SGHTA and FQGTGA.

V is TRBV27 and J is TRBJ1-5, with D possibly matching TRBD1 (6 bases). The CDR3 totals 17 residues. Germline lookup yields CDR1 MNHEY and CDR2 SMNVEV (reference sequence). With 5 bases removed from V and 4 bases from J, the gap between germline ends came to 21 bases. The chain's CDR3 is CASSDMTGIGPNQPQHF. The CDR3 coding sequence is TGTGCCAGCAGTGACATGACAGGTATTGGGCCAAATCAGCCCCAGCATTTT.

This CDR3 is CASRLRDWQFF. CDR3 nucleotides: TGTGCCAGCCGGTTGAGGGATTGGCAGTTCTTC. This chain links TRBV19 with TRBJ2-1; D is perhaps TRBD2 (5 bases). The ends were cut back, 9 bases at V and 12 bases at J, with 15 bases in the middle. The length of the CDR3 is 11 residues. The germline V gene has CDR1 LNHDA and CDR2 SQIVND (reference sequence).

This chain joins TRBV30 and TRBJ2-7; 8 nucleotides align to TRBD2. In germline, CDR1 is GTSNPN, CDR2 SVGIG (reference sequence). The length of the CDR3 is 17 residues. V was clipped by 1 base and J by 3 bases; unmatched bases: 14. CDR3 sequence reads: CAWSDRWQRETRYEQYF. CDR3 in DNA: TGTGCCTGGAGTGACCGCTGGCAGCGGGAGACACGCTACGAGCAGTACTTC. The whole variable domain, filled in from reference TRBV30 and TRBJ2-7, reads SQTIHQWPATLVQPVGSPLSLECTVEGTSNPNLYWYRQAAGRGLQLLFYSVGIGQISSEVPQNLSASRPQDRQFILSSKKLLLSDSGFYLCAWSDRWQRETRYEQYFGPGTRLTVT.

The chain is built from TRBV7-8 and TRBJ2-1; D not resolved. CDR1 SGHVS and CDR2 FQNEAQ come from the germline V gene. CDR3 length: 12 residues. Trimming left V 5 bases short and J 7 bases short, with 9 bases between. CDR3 region: CASSPLRNEQFF. The DNA of the CDR3 is TGTGCCAGCAGCCCGCTTAGAAATGAGCAGTTCTTC.

The rearrangement uses TRBV27 and TRBJ2-5; a possible D gene is TRBD1 (5 bases). Trimming pared 3 bases from V and 4 bases from J, leaving 9 bases between. Germline assignment: CDR1 MNHEY and CDR2 SMNVEV (reference sequence). The CDR3 contains 13 residues. The CDR3 DNA follows: TGTGCCAGCAGTTTGGGGCAGGGAGAGACCCAGTACTTC. It is translated as CASSLGQGETQYF.

The genes are TRBV27 and TRBJ2-7, with TRBD2 matching over 13 bases. The trim removed 5 bases at V and 3 bases at J, leaving 4 bases unmatched. The CDR3 covers 15 residues. Per germline, CDR1 MNHEY and CDR2 SMNVEV (reference sequence). The CDR3 sequence is CASSLRLAGGYEQYF. The DNA of the CDR3 is TGTGCCAGCAGTCTTAGACTAGCGGGAGGCTACGAGCAGTACTTC.

This rearrangement joins TRBV5-4 to TRBJ1-2, with 8 bases identical to TRBD1. Unmatched junction bases numbered 4, after V lost 4 bases and J lost 5 bases. This CDR3 region has 13 residues. The germline gives CDR1 SGHNT, CDR2 YYREEE (reference sequence). The CDR3 DNA reads as TGTGCCAGCAGCGGAACAGGGGGTTATGGCTACACCTTC. Translation: CASSGTGGYGYTF.

This chain uses TRBV6-2 or TRBV6-3 with TRBJ2-7; 7 bases agree with TRBD1. The germline V gene encodes CDR1 MNHEY and CDR2 SVGEGT. There are 15 residues in the CDR3. The trim removed 2 bases at V and 4 bases at J, leaving 8 bases unmatched. CDR3 nucleotide sequence: TGTGCCAGCAGTTACCCCCCCAGGGGACAGTACGAGCAGTACTTC. Its translation is CASSYPPRGQYEQYF.